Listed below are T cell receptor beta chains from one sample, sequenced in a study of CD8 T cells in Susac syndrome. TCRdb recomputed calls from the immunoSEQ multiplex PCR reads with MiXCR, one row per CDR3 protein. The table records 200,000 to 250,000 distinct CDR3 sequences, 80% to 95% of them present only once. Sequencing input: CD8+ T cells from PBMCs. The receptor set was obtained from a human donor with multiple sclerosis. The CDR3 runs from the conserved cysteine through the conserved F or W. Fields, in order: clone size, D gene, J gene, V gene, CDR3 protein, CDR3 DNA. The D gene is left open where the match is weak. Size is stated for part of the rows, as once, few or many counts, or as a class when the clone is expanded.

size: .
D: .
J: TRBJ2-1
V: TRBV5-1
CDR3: CASSSPGESDKRFF
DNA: TGCGCCAGCAGCTCGCCCGGTGAGAGCGATAAGCGGTTCTTC

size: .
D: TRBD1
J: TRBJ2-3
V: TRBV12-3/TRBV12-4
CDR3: CASRGTGFSTDTQYF
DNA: TGTGCCAGCAGGGGGACAGGATTTAGCACAGATACGCAGTATTTT

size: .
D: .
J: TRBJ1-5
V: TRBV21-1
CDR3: CASSKVGGRHSNQPQHF
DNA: TGTGCCAGCAGCAAAGTAGGGGGACGGCATAGCAATCAGCCCCAGCATTTT

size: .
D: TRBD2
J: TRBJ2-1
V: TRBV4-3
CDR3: CASSQDWPGSGVNEQFF
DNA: TGCGCCAGCAGCCAAGATTGGCCAGGGAGCGGGGTCAATGAGCAGTTCTTC

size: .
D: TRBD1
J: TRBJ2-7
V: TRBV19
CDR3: CATGQGVYEQYF
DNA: TGTGCCACAGGCCAGGGGGTCTACGAGCAGTACTTC

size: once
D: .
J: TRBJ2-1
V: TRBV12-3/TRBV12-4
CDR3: CASMAAGFEQFF
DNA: TGTGCCAGCATGGCCGCAGGCTTCGAGCAGTTCTTC

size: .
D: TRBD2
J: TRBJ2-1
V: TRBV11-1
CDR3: CASSLALVQGLAGVGNEQFF
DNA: TGTGCCAGCAGCTTAGCGCTCGTCCAGGGCCTAGCGGGAGTGGGCAATGAGCAGTTCTTC

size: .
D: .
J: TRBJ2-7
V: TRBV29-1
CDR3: CSVEDVANYEQYF
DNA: TGCAGCGTTGAAGATGTAGCCAACTACGAGCAGTACTTC

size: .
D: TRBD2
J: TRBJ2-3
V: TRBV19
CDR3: CASSILAGGPGTDTQYF
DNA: TGTGCCAGTAGCATACTAGCGGGAGGGCCGGGCACAGATACGCAGTATTTT

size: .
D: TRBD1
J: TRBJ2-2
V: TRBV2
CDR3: CASDSNRGHTGELFF
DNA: TGTGCCAGCGATTCCAACAGGGGGCACACCGGGGAGCTGTTTTTT

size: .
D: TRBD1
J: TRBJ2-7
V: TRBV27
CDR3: CASSDRGTYEQYF
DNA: TGTGCCAGCAGCGACAGGGGGACCTACGAGCAGTACTTC

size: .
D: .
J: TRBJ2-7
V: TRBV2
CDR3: CASSEDPAVIVHEQYF
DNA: TGTGCCAGCAGTGAAGATCCGGCAGTTATAGTCCACGAGCAGTACTTC

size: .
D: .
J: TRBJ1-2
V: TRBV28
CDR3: CASTLTGAGRNYGYTF
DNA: TGTGCCAGCACCCTCACTGGGGCAGGGAGGAACTATGGCTACACCTTC

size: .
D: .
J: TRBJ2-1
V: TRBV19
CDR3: CASSIRVTYNEQFF
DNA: TGTGCCAGTAGTATCCGGGTGACTTACAATGAGCAGTTCTTC

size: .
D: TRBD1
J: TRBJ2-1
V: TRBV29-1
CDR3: CSVIGTGGQAYNEQFF
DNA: TGCAGCGTTATCGGGACAGGGGGACAAGCCTACAATGAGCAGTTCTTC

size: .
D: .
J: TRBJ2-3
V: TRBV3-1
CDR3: CASSSEPFAPDTQYF
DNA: TGTGCCAGCAGTTCAGAGCCCTTCGCCCCAGATACGCAGTATTTT

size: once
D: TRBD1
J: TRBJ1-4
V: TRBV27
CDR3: CASSTDRVHNEKLFF
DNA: TGTGCCAGCAGCACTGACAGGGTTCATAATGAAAAACTGTTTTTT

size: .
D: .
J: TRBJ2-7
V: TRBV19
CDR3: CASSKLGYPDPYEQYF
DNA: TGTGCCAGTAGTAAACTCGGCTACCCGGATCCCTACGAGCAGTACTTC

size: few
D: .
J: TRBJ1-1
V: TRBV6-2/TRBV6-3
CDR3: CASSPLRTEAFF
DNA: TGTGCCAGCAGTCCCCTCAGGACTGAAGCTTTCTTT

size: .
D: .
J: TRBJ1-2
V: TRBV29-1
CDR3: CSVASPPTKRTELNYGYTF
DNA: TGCAGCGTTGCTTCCCCCCCGACTAAGAGGACGGAGCTTAACTATGGCTACACCTTC

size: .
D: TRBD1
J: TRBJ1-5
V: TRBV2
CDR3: CASSEGQKNQPQHF
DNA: TGTGCCAGCAGTGAGGGACAGAAGAATCAGCCCCAGCATTTT

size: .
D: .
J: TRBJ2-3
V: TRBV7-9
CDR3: CASSLLQVENTQYF
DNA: TGTGCCAGCAGCTTATTGCAGGTGGAAAATACGCAGTATTTT

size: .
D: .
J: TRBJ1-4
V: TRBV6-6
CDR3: CASSYHRGSLNEKLFF
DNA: TGTGCCAGCAGTTATCATCGCGGCAGCCTTAATGAAAAACTGTTTTTT

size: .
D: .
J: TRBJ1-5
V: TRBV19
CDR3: CASSIGGLPQHF
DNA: TGTGCCAGTAGTATAGGGGGGCTGCCCCAGCATTTT

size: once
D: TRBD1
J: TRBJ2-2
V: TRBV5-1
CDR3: CASSLLGDRVPNAGELFF
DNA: TGCGCCAGCAGCTTGTTGGGGGACAGGGTGCCTAACGCCGGGGAGCTGTTTTTT

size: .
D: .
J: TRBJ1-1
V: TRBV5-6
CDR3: CASSLANARDEAFF
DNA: TGTGCCAGCAGCTTGGCCAACGCCAGGGATGAAGCTTTCTTT